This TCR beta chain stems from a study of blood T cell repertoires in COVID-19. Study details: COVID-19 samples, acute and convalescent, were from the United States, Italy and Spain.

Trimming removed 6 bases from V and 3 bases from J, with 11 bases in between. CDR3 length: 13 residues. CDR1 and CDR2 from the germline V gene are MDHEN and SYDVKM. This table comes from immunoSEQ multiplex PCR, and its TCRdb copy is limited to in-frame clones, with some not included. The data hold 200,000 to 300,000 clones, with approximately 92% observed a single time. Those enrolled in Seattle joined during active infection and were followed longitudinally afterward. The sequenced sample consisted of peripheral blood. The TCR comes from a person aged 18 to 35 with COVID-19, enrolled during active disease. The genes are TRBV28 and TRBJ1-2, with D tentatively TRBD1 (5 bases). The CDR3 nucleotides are TGTGCCAGCAGACAACAGGCTTACTATGGCTACACCTTC. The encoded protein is CASRQQAYYGYTF.